This record concerns one T cell receptor beta chain sequence. Sequencing was performed with immunoSEQ multiplex PCR; in TCRdb, only in-frame clones are kept and a portion is missing. The table shows more than 300,000 clones, with about 89% occurring only once. These data belong to a study of blood T cell repertoires in COVID-19. The wider study: There were acute and convalescent COVID-19 samples, and they came from the United States, Italy and Spain. PBMCs, B-cell-depleted T cells, or T cells were the source of the cDNA or gDNA that made up the material.

The V and J ends lost 4 bases and 1 base respectively, with 11 bases between them. From germline, CDR1 is SGDLS and CDR2 YYNGEE. The CDR3 consists of 14 residues. Patients at the Seattle site were enrolled during active infection and followed longitudinally. V gene TRBV9 combines with J gene TRBJ1-2; maybe TRBD1 (5 bases). The sample comprised peripheral blood. This clonotype was obtained from a woman aged 30 to 39 with COVID-19, enrolled during active disease. CDR3 residues: CASSPRQINYGYTF. DNA of the CDR3: TGTGCCAGCAGCCCCCGACAGATTAACTATGGCTACACCTTC.